This is a list of T cell receptor beta chains from one sample in a study of CD8 T cells in ankylosing spondylitis. MiXCR, applied by TCRdb to the 5' RACE reads, yields one record per CDR3 protein. There are around 220,000 distinct CDR3 sequences in the sample; 8% to 11% occur only once, and roughly a fifth lies in the top ten. The sample comprised blood, either unsorted or a sorted T cell fraction (not recorded which). The receptors here all came from a male donor with ankylosing spondylitis or in good health (not recorded which). Each CDR3 is given with its conserved first and last residue. A D gene is named only where the DNA matches it firmly. Only some rows state a clone size, as once, few, many or a class for expanded clones.

v_gene	d_gene	j_gene	abundance	CDR3aa	CDR3nt
TRBV12-3/TRBV12-4	TRBD2	TRBJ2-1	many	CASSFYGTSGGDEQFF	TGTGCCAGCAGTTTCTACGGGACTAGCGGGGGCGATGAGCAGTTCTTC
TRBV5-1	.	TRBJ1-6	few	CASSSGPGADNSPLHF	TGCGCCAGCAGCTCGGGGCCGGGGGCGGATAATTCACCCCTCCACTTT
TRBV12-3/TRBV12-4	.	TRBJ2-1	few	CASSLTETYNEQFF	TGTGCCAGCAGTTTAACTGAAACCTACAATGAGCAGTTCTTC
TRBV28	TRBD2	TRBJ2-2	many	CASSLWGLAGGPGELFF	TGTGCCAGCAGTTTATGGGGACTAGCGGGGGGCCCCGGGGAGCTGTTTTTT
TRBV5-1	.	TRBJ1-4	many	CASSRGDGGNEKLFF	TGCGCCAGCAGCAGAGGGGACGGGGGCAATGAAAAACTGTTTTTT
TRBV7-2	TRBD2	TRBJ2-1	.	CASSLVGTSGDNEQFF	TGTGCCAGCAGCTTAGTTGGGACTAGCGGTGACAATGAGCAGTTCTTC
TRBV24-1	.	TRBJ2-1	.	CATSIINEQFF	TGTGCCACCAGTATTATCAATGAGCAGTTCTTC
TRBV5-1	.	TRBJ2-3	many	CASSFLGDASTDTQYF	TGCGCCAGCAGCTTTCTCGGAGATGCTAGCACAGATACGCAGTATTTT
TRBV30	TRBD2	TRBJ2-1	many	CAWSVSRGSGGVNEQFF	TGTGCCTGGAGTGTATCCCGGGGTAGCGGGGGGGTCAATGAGCAGTTCTTC
TRBV3-1	.	TRBJ2-7	many	CASSQDFGGYEQYF	TGTGCCAGCAGCCAAGATTTTGGGGGTTACGAGCAGTACTTC
TRBV6-5	.	TRBJ2-3	many	CASSYSLGSSTDTQYF	TGTGCCAGCAGTTACTCGTTGGGGAGTAGCACAGATACGCAGTATTTT
TRBV20-1	.	TRBJ2-7	many	CSATSGREQYF	TGCAGTGCTACCTCAGGGCGGGAGCAGTACTTC
TRBV20-1	.	TRBJ2-7	many	CSASSGGAYEQYF	TGCAGTGCTAGTTCAGGGGGGGCCTACGAGCAGTACTTC
TRBV2	.	TRBJ1-2	.	CASSETESGTGGYTF	TGTGCCAGCAGTGAAACCGAGTCGGGAACAGGCGGCTACACCTTC
TRBV20-1	.	TRBJ2-1	few	CSAIVGGLLRNEQFF	TGCAGTGCCATCGTCGGGGGCCTGTTAAGGAATGAGCAGTTCTTC
TRBV24-1	TRBD1	TRBJ2-1	many	CATSDPWTGAGEYNEQFF	TGTGCCACCAGTGACCCTTGGACAGGGGCAGGAGAGTACAATGAGCAGTTCTTC
TRBV28	.	TRBJ2-3	.	CASSPTRTSTDTQYF	TGTGCCAGCAGTCCGACTCGGACTAGCACAGATACGCAGTATTTT
TRBV5-1	.	TRBJ2-1	many	CASSLTASSYNEQFF	TGCGCCAGCAGCTTAACAGCTAGCTCCTACAATGAGCAGTTCTTC
TRBV7-2	.	TRBJ2-7	many	CASSLGDISYEQYF	TGTGCCAGCAGCTTAGGTGATATCTCCTACGAGCAGTACTTC
TRBV5-1	TRBD2	TRBJ2-1	many	CASSLAGLANNEQFF	TGCGCCAGCAGCTTGGCAGGACTAGCGAACAATGAGCAGTTCTTC
TRBV2	.	TRBJ2-3	few	CASRKDNSPWDTQYF	TGTGCCAGCAGGAAGGACAACTCCCCCTGGGATACGCAGTATTTT
TRBV9	.	TRBJ2-7	many	CASSMEAEGALSYEQYF	TGTGCCAGCAGCATGGAGGCAGAAGGGGCCCTCTCCTACGAGCAGTACTTC
TRBV2	.	TRBJ2-3	many	CASRTSRTDTQYF	TGTGCCAGCCGCACTAGCAGGACAGATACGCAGTATTTT
TRBV30	.	TRBJ1-3	.	CAWDVRSSGNTIYF	TGTGCCTGGGACGTCCGGAGCTCTGGAAACACCATATATTTT
TRBV5-1	.	TRBJ2-5	.	CASSLAVGEWETQYF	TGCGCCAGCAGCTTAGCTGTGGGGGAATGGGAGACCCAGTACTTC
TRBV6-5	.	TRBJ1-3	many	CASSTHGNTIYF	TGTGCCAGCAGCACACACGGAAACACCATATATTTT
TRBV20-1	.	TRBJ2-1	.	CNEGEGAYNEQFF	TGCAATGAGGGTGAGGGGGCCTACAATGAGCAGTTCTTC
TRBV20-1	TRBD2	TRBJ2-1	few	CSATAGGPYNEQFF	TGCAGTGCTACCGCGGGGGGGCCCTACAATGAGCAGTTCTTC
TRBV20-1	TRBD2	TRBJ2-1	many	CSARVSGGSSYNEQFF	TGCAGTGCTAGAGTTAGCGGGGGGTCCTCCTACAATGAGCAGTTCTTC
TRBV7-8	.	TRBJ1-2	many	CASSLNRASDGYTF	TGTGCCAGCAGCTTGAACAGGGCCTCGGACGGCTACACCTTC
TRBV7-8	TRBD1	TRBJ1-5	.	CASSLAQGGRSNQPQHF	TGTGCCAGCAGCTTAGCGCAGGGGGGCAGGAGCAATCAGCCCCAGCATTTT
TRBV5-1	.	TRBJ1-1	few	CASSLGIENTEAFF	TGCGCCAGCAGCTTGGGGATCGAGAACACTGAAGCTTTCTTT
TRBV7-9	.	TRBJ1-2	few	CASSLVGLTYGYTF	TGTGCCAGCAGCTTAGTAGGGCTCACCTATGGCTACACCTTC
TRBV7-2	.	TRBJ2-2	few	CASSLFPSDTGELFF	TGTGCCAGCAGCTTATTCCCTAGCGACACCGGGGAGCTGTTTTTT
TRBV7-2	.	TRBJ1-2	many	CASSLVDRDGYTF	TGTGCCAGCAGCTTAGTTGATCGAGATGGCTACACCTTC
TRBV7-9	.	TRBJ1-1	many	CASSLEMGLRTEAFF	TGTGCCAGCAGCTTAGAGATGGGGCTGCGGACTGAAGCTTTCTTT
TRBV6-2/TRBV6-3	.	TRBJ1-1	many	CASSHTGPNTEAFF	TGTGCCAGCAGTCACACAGGACCTAACACTGAAGCTTTCTTT
TRBV4-2	TRBD2	TRBJ2-3	many	CASSRDWDPALAGGLEKDTQYF	TGTGCCAGCAGCCGTGATTGGGATCCGGCTCTAGCGGGGGGGCTTGAGAAAGATACGCAGTATTTT
TRBV20-1	.	TRBJ2-1	many	CSARAGVYNEQFF	TGCAGTGCTAGAGCTGGGGTCTACAATGAGCAGTTCTTC
TRBV9	TRBD1	TRBJ1-6	many	CASSGGQGASNSPLHF	TGTGCCAGCAGCGGGGGGCAGGGGGCAAGTAATTCACCCCTCCACTTT
TRBV5-1	.	TRBJ1-4	.	CASIFLWKLFF	TGCGCCAGCATTTTTTTGTGGAAACTGTTTTTT
TRBV7-2	.	TRBJ2-5	many	CASSLDGRVAGNF	TGTGCCAGCAGCTTAGACGGCAGGGTAGCAGGGAACTTC
TRBV4-2	TRBD2	TRBJ2-1	few	CASSQDFGGGSYNEQFF	TGTGCCAGCAGCCAAGATTTCGGGGGGGGTTCCTACAATGAGCAGTTCTTC
TRBV3-1	.	TRBJ1-4	many	CASSQERWQTNEKLFF	TGTGCCAGCAGCCAAGAGCGCTGGCAGACTAATGAAAAACTGTTTTTT
TRBV7-7	TRBD2	TRBJ2-1	.	CASSLGQRGNNEQFF	TGTGCTAGCAGCTTAGGCCAGCGGGGTAACAATGAGCAGTTCTTC